This TCR beta chain originates from a study of T cell responses to AZD1222 COVID-19 vaccine. Broader study findings: Repertoires in all cases were sampled only once the peak T cell response had passed.

Assay used: immunoSEQ multiplex PCR; TCRdb lists only in-frame clones, some missing. Of hundreds of thousands of clones in the sample, under 95% were seen once. This clone was detected a few times. No antigen is known for it. The CDR3 consists of 14 residues. CDR1 is SGHDT and CDR2 is YYEEEE in the germline V gene. The ends were cut back, 0 bases at V and 7 bases at J, with 10 bases in the middle. Sequencing was performed on peripheral blood, taken on day 0 of MenACWY control vaccination. The chain recombines TRBV5-6 with TRBJ2-2; no clear D. The sequence was obtained from an adult in good health. The CDR3 here is CASSLVRGYGELFF. For the CDR3, the DNA is TGTGCCAGCAGCTTGGTGCGCGGCTACGGGGAGCTGTTTTTT. The variable domain in full, with the rest retrieved from reference TRBV5-6 and TRBJ2-2, is DAGVTQSPTHLIKTRGQQVTLRCSPKSGHDTVSWYQQALGQGPQFIFQYYEEEERQRGNFPDRFSGHQFPNYSSELNVNALLLGDSALYLCASSLVRGYGELFFGEGSRLTVL.